Ten or more counts support the clone carrying this T cell receptor beta chain. Noted time point: after trial treatment. The treatment is: LDRT plus nivolumab, ipilimumab, low-dose cyclophosphamide and aspirin (RACIN trial). Treatment combined nivolumab, ipilimumab, aspirin, low-dose cyclophosphamide and low-dose radiotherapy in a dose-escalation trial. Germline V gene sequence: CDR1 SNHLY, CDR2 FYNNEI. The V end was cut by 4 bases, the J end by 7 bases, with 16 bases between. The CDR3 contains 14 residues. This sample was included in a study of low-dose radiotherapy and immunotherapy resistance in tumors. cDNA synthesis used a TRAV/TRBV-specific primer set for both chains. Amplification, which lasted roughly 20 PCR cycles, used a constant-region primer and V-primer adapter to amplify TCRs. MiXCR was run by TCRdb on the reads, yielding one entry per CDR3 protein. Among around 60,000 distinct CDR3 sequences listed, about 23% were seen once.

The source material was PBMCs, sampled after low-dose radiotherapy plus immunotherapy. The sequence derives from a male donor with prostate cancer. The chain is built from TRBV2 and TRBJ1-2; TRBD1 is a possible D gene (6 bases). The CDR3, as DNA: TGTGCCAGCAGTGCTGGACAGAGATTTGGTGGCTACACCTTC. The encoded protein is CASSAGQRFGGYTF.